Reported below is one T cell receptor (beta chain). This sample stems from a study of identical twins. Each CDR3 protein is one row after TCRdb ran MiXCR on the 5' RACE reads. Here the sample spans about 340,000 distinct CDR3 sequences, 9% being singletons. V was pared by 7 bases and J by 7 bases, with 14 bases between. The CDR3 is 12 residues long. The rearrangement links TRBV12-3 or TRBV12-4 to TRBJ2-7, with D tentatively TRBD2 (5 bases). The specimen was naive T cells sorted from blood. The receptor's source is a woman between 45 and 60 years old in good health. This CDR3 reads CASTSVRGEQYF. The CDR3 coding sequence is TGTGCCAGCACCTCGGTTCGCGGGGAGCAGTACTTC.